This TCR beta chain was captured by sequencing in a study of OX40 agonist ivuxolimab in advanced cancers. The method was immunoSEQ multiplex PCR; TCRdb's version includes in-frame clones alone and lacks a portion of them. The sample has some 80,000 clones, around 94% seen once. Unmatched junction bases numbered 6, after V lost 5 bases and J lost 0 bases. The length of the CDR3 is 16 residues. Germline CDR1 is SGHDN and CDR2 is FVKESK. The rearrangement links TRBV14 to TRBJ2-1, with 8 bases aligning to TRBD1. The source is an adult with an advanced solid tumor such as melanoma, head and neck, liver or kidney cancer. Source: CD4+ or CD8+ T cells sorted from blood, taken in a trial of the OX40 agonist ivuxolimab. CDR3 in DNA: TGTGCCAGCAGCACCCGACAGGGGTTCTCCTACAATGAGCAGTTCTTC. This translates into CASSTRQGFSYNEQFF.